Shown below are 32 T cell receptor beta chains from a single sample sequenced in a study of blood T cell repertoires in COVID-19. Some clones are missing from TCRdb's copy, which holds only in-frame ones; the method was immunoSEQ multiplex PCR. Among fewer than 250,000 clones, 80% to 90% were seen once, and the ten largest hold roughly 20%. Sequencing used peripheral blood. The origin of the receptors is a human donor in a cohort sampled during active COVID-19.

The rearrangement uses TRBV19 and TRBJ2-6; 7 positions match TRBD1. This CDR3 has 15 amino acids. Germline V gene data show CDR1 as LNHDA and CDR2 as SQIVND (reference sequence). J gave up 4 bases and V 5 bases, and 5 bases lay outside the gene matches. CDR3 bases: TGTGCCAGTAGTCCCGACAGGGTGGGGGCCAACGTCCTGACTTTC. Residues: CASSPDRVGANVLTF. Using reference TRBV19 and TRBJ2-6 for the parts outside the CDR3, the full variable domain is DGGITQSPKYLFRKEGQNVTLSCEQNLNHDAMYWYRQDPGQGLRLIYYSQIVNDFQKGDIAEGYSVSREKKESFPLTVTSAQKNPTAFYLCASSPDRVGANVLTFGAGSRLTVL.

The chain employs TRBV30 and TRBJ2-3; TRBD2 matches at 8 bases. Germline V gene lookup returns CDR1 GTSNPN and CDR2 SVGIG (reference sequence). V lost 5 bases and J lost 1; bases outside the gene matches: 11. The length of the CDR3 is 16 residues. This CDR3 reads CAWGMGLAGRTDTQYF. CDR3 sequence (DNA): TGTGCCTGGGGAATGGGGCTAGCGGGTCGCACAGATACGCAGTATTTT.

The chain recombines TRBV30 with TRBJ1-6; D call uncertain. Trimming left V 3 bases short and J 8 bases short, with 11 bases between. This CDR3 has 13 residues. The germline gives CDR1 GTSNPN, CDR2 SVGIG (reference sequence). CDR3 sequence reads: CAWRSGRDSPLHF. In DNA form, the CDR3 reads TGTGCCTGGAGAAGCGGACGAGATTCACCCCTCCACTTT.

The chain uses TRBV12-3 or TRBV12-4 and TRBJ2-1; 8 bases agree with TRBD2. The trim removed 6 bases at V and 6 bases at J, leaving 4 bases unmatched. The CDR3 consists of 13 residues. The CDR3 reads CASRGLVGNEQFF. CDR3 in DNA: TGTGCCAGCAGGGGACTAGTGGGCAATGAGCAGTTCTTC.

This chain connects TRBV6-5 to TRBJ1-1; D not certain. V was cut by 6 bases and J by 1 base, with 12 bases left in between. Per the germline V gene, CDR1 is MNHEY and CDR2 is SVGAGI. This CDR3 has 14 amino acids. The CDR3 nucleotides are TGTGCCAGCAGGCTCCAAGAGGAGAACACTGAAGCTTTCTTT. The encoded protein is CASRLQEENTEAFF.

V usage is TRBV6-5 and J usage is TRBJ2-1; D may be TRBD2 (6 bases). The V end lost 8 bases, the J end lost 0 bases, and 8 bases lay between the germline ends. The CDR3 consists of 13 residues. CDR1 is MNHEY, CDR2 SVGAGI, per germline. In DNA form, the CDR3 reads TGTGCCAGCCGGGGGAGCTCCTACAATGAGCAGTTCTTC. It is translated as CASRGSSYNEQFF.

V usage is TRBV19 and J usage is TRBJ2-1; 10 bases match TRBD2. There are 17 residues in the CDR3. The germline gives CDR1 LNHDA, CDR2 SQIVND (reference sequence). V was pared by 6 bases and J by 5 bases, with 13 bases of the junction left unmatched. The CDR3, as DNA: TGTGCCAGTAGCAAAGATACAGCGGGACTAGCGAACAATGAGCAGTTCTTC. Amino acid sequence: CASSKDTAGLANNEQFF.

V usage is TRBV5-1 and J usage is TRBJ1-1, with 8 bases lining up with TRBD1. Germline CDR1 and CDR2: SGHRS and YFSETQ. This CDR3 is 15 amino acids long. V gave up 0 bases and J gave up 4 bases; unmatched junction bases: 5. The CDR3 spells CASSLAQGASTEAFF. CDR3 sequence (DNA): TGCGCCAGCAGCTTGGCCCAGGGGGCATCCACTGAAGCTTTCTTT.

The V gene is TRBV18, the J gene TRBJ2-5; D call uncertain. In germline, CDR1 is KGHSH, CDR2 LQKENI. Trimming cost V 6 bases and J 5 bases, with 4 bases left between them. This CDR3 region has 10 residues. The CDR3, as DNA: TGTGCCAGCTCCGGGGAGACCCAGTACTTC. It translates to CASSGETQYF.

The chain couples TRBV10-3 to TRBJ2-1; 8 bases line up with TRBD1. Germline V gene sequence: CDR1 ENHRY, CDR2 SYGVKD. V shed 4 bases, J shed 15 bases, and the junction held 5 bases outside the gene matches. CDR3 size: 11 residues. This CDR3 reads CAISGQGIPFF. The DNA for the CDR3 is TGTGCCATCAGTGGACAGGGGATCCCGTTCTTC.

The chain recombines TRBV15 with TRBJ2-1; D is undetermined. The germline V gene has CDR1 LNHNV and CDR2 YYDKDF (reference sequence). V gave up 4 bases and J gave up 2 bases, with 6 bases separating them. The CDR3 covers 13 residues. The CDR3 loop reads CATSMAPYNEQFF. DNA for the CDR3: TGTGCCACCAGCATGGCTCCCTACAATGAGCAGTTCTTC.

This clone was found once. The CDR3 here is CAIRPDRNTDTQYF. The CDR3 coding sequence is TGTGCCATCAGGCCGGACAGGAATACAGATACGCAGTATTTT. The genes are TRBV10-3 and TRBJ2-3; 7 bases are a match to TRBD1. The CDR3 covers 14 residues. The ends lost 6 bases at V and 3 bases at J; junction bases unmatched: 6. Germline V gives CDR1 ENHRY, CDR2 SYGVKD.

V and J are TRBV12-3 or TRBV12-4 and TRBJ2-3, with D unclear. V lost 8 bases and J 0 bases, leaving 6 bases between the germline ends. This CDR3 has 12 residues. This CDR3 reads CASRSSTDTQYF. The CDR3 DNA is TGTGCCAGCCGGTCTAGCACAGATACGCAGTATTTT.

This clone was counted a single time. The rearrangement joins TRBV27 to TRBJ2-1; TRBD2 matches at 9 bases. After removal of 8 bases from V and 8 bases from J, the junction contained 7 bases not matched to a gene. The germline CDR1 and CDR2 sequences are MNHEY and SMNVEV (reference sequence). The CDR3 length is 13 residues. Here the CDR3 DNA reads TGTGCCAGCCGGGGCGCGGGAGGGGATGAGCAGTTCTTC. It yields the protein CASRGAGGDEQFF.

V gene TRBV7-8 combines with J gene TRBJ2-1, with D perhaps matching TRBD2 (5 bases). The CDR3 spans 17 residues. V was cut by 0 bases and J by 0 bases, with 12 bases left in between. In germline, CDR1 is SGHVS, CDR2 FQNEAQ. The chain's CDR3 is CASSLASGVVSYNEQFF. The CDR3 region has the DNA TGTGCCAGCAGCTTAGCCTCCGGGGTGGTCTCCTACAATGAGCAGTTCTTC.

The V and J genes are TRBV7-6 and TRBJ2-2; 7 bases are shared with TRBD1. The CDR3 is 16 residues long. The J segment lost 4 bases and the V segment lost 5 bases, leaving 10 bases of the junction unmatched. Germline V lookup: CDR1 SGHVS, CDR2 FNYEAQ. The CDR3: CASSRRTGVGTGELFF. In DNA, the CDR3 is TGTGCCAGCAGCAGACGAACAGGGGTTGGCACCGGGGAGCTGTTTTTT.

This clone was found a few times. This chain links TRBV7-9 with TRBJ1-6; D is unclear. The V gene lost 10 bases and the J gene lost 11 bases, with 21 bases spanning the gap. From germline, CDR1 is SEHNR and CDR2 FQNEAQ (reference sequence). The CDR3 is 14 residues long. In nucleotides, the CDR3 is TGTGCCACCCGAAGCGGGGTGAATGGAGCACCCCTCCACTTT. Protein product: CATRSGVNGAPLHF.

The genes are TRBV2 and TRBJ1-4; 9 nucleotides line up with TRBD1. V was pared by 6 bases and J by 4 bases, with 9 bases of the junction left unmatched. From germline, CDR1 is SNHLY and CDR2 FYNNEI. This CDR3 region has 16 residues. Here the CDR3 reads CASSQYRTGVNEKLFF. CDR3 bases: TGTGCCAGCAGCCAGTACAGGACAGGGGTTAATGAAAAACTGTTTTTT.

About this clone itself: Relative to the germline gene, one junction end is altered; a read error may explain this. The CDR3 loop is CASSDWETIAF. Here the CDR3 DNA reads TGTGCCAGCAGTGACTGGGAGACCATTGCTTTT. V is TRBV2 and J is TRBJ1-4; D is unclear. This CDR3 has 11 amino acids. CDR1 and CDR2 from the germline V gene are SNHLY and FYNNEI.

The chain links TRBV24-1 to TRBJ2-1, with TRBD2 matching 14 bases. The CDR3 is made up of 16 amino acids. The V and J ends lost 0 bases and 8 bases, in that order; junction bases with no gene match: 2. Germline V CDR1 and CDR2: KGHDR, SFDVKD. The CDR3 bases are TGTGCCACCAGTGATTTGGGGACTAGCGGGGGATATGAGCAGTTCTTC. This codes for CATSDLGTSGGYEQFF.

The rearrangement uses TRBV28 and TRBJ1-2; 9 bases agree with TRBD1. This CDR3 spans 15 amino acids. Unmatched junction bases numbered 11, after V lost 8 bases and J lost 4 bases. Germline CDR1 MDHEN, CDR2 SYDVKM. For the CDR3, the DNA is TGTGCCAGCCGCACGGACAGGGGTTTCCCCTATGGCTACACCTTC. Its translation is CASRTDRGFPYGYTF.

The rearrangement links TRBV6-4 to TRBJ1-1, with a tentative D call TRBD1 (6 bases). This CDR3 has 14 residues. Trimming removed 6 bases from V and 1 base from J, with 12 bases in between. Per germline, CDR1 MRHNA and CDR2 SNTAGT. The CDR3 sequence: CASRVGHRNTEAFF. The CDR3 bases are TGTGCCAGCAGGGTGGGACACAGGAACACTGAAGCTTTCTTT.

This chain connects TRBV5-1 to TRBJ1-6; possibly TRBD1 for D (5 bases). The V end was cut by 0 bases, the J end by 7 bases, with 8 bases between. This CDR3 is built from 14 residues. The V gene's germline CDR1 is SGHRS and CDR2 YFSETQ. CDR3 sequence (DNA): TGCGCCAGCAGCTTGGTTGGACAAAATTCACCCCTCCACTTT. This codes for CASSLVGQNSPLHF.

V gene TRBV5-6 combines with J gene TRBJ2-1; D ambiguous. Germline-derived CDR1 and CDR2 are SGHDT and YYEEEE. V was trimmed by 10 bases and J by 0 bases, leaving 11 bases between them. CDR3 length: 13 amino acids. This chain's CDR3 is CASQVSSYNEQFF. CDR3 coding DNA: TGTGCCTCTCAGGTCAGCTCCTACAATGAGCAGTTCTTC.

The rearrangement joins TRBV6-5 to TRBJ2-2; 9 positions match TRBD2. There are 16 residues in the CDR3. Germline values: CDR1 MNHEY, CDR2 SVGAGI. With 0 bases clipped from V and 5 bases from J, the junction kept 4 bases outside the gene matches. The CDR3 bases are TGTGCCAGCAGTTACTCCATTGCGGGAGGGACCGGGGAGCTGTTTTTT. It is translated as CASSYSIAGGTGELFF.

CDR3 protein: CASSPRQGHSSPLHF. The DNA for the CDR3 is TGTGCCAGCAGTCCCCGACAGGGCCACAGCTCACCCCTCCACTTT. The J gene is TRBJ1-6, the V gene TRBV25-1; 7 bases fit TRBD1. CDR3 length equals 15 residues. The J segment lost 10 bases and the V segment lost 5 bases, leaving 11 bases of the junction unmatched. From germline, CDR1 is MGHDK and CDR2 SYGVNS.

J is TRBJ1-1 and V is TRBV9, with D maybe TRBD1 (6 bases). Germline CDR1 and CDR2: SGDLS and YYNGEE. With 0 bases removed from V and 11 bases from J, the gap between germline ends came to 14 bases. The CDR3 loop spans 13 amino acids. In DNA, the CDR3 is TGTGCCAGCAGCGTAGGGGCAGGGGATGGTGCTTTCTTT. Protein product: CASSVGAGDGAFF.

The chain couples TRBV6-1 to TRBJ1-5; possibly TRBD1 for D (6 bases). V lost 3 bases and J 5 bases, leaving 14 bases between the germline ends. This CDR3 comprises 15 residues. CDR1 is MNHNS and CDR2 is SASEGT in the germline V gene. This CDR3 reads CASSDSQGYHQPQHF. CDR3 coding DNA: TGTGCCAGCAGTGACAGTCAGGGGTATCATCAGCCCCAGCATTTT.

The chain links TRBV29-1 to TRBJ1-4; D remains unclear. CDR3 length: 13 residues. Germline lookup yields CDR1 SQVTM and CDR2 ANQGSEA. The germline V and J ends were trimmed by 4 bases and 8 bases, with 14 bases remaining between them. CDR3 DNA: TGCAGCGTTGGGGCACAGAGCGGAGAAAAACTGTTTTTT. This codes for CSVGAQSGEKLFF.

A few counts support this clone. CDR3 coding DNA: TGTGCCAGCAGTGAAGCTAGCGGGGTCACCGGGGAGCTGTTTTTT. This sequence encodes CASSEASGVTGELFF. This rearrangement joins TRBV2 to TRBJ2-2, with 8 bases that match TRBD2. CDR1 is SNHLY and CDR2 is FYNNEI in the germline V gene. Unmatched junction bases numbered 1, after V lost 0 bases and J lost 4 bases. This CDR3 is built from 15 residues.

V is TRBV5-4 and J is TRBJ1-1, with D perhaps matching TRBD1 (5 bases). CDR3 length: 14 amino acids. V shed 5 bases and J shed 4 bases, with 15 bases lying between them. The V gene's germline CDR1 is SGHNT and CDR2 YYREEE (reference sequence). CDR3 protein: CASRHKAGGTEAFF. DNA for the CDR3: TGTGCCAGCAGACATAAAGCGGGGGGCACTGAAGCTTTCTTT.

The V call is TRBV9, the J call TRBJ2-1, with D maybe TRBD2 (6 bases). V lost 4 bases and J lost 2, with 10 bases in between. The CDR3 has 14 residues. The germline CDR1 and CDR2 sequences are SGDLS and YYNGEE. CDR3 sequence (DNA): TGTGCCAGCAGCTTCTCTAGCGCCTACAATGAGCAGTTCTTC. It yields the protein CASSFSSAYNEQFF.